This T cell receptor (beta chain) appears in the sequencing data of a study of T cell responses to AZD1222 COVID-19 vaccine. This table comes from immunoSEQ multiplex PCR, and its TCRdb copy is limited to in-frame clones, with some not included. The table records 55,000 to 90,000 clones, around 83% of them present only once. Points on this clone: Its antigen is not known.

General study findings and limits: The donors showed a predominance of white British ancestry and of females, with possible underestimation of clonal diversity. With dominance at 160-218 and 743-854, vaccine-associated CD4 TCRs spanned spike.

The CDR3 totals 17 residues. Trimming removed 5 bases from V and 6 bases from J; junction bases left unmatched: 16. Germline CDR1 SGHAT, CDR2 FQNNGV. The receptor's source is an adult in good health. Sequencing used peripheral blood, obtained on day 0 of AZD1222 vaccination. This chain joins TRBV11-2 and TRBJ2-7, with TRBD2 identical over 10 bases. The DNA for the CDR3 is TGTGCCAGCAGCCCGCGACTGGCCAGCGGGGGGGCCGGCGAGCAGTACTTC. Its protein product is CASSPRLASGGAGEQYF.